This paragraph covers one T cell receptor beta chain sequence. Looked up from germline, CDR1 is SEHNR and CDR2 is FQNEAQ (reference sequence). This CDR3 has 15 residues. V trimming: 6 bases; J trimming: 0 bases; junction bases outside the gene matches: 6. The data derive from a study of blood T cell repertoires in COVID-19. For the study at large: Donors in the United States, Italy and Spain gave samples during acute or convalescent COVID-19. The cDNA or gDNA used as material had been derived from T cells, B-cell-depleted T cells, or PBMCs.

How the authors handled the data: Amplification from reference gene primers served as the basis for estimated nucleated cell counts. Libraries were prepared by immunoSEQ multiplex PCR; TCRdb keeps only in-frame clonotypes and omits some of them. V and J calls and clone size are given by that table; D and trimming were obtained from the DNA. This table has about 220,000 clones, 70% to 85% appearing once. V gene TRBV7-9 combines with J gene TRBJ1-2; 8 bases agree with TRBD1. This clonotype originated in a man aged 45-65 years with active or convalescent COVID-19. Sample: peripheral blood. The CDR3 DNA follows: TGTGCCAGCAGAACCGGGACAGGTGCTAACTATGGCTACACCTTC. Residues: CASRTGTGANYGYTF.